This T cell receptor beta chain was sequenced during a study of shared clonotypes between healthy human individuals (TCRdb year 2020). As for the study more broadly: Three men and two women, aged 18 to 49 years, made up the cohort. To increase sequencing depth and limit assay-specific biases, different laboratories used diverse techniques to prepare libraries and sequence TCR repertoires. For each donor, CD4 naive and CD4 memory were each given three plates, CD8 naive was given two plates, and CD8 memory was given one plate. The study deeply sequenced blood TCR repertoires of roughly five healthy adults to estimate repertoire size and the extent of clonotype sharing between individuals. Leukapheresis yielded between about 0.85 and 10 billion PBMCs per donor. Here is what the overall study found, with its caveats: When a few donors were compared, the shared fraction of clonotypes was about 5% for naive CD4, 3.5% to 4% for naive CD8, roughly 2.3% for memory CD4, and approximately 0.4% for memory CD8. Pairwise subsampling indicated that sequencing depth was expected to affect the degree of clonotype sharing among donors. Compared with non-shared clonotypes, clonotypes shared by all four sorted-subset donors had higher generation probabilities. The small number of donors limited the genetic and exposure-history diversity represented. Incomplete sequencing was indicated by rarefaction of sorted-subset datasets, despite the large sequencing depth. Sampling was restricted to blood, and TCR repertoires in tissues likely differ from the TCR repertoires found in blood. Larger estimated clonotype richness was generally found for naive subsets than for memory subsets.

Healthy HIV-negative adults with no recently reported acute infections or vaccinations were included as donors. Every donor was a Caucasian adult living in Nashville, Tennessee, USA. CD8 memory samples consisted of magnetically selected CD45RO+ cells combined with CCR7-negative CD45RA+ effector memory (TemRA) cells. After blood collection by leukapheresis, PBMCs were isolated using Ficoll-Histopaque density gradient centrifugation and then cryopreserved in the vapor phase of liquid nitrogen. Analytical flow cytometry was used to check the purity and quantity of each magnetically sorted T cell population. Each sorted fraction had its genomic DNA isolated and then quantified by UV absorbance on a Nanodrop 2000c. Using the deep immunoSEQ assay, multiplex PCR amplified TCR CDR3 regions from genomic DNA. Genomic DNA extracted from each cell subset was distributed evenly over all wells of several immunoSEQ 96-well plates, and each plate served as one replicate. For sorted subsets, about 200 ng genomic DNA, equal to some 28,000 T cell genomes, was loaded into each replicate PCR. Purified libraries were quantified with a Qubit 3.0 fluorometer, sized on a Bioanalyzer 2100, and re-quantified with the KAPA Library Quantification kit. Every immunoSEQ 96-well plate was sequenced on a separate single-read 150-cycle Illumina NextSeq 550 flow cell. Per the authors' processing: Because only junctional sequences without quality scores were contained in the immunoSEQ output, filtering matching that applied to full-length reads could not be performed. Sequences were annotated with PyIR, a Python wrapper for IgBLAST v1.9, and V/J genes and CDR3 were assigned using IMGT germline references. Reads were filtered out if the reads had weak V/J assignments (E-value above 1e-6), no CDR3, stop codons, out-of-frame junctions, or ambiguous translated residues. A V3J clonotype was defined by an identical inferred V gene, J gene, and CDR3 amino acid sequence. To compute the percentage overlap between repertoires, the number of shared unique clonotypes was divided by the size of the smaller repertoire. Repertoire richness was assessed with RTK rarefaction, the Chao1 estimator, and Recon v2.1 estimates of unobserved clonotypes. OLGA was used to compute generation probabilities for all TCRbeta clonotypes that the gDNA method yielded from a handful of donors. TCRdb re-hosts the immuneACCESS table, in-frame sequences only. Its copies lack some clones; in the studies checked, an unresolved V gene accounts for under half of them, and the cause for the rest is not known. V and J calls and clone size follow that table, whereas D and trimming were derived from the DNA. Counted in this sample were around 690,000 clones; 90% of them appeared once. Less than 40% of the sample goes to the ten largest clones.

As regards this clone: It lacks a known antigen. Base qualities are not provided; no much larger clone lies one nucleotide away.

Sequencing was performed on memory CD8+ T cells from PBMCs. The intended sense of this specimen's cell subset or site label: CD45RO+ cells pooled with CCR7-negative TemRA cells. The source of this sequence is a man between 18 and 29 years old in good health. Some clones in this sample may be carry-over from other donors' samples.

The CDR3 reads CASSPGAAPDTQYF. Here is the DNA: TGTGCCAGCAGCCCGGGGGCAGCCCCAGATACGCAGTATTTT. The chain couples TRBV5-6 to TRBJ2-3; the D match is possibly TRBD1 or TRBD2, with 6 bases aligned in each. V sheds 4 bases and J sheds 4 bases, leaving 13 bases between their ends. The CDR3 spans 14 residues, from the cysteine through the phenylalanine. Kept here is only the CDR3 DNA, which spans 42 bases and is read in frame from base 1. The germline V gene gives CDR1 as SGHDT and CDR2 as YYEEEE.